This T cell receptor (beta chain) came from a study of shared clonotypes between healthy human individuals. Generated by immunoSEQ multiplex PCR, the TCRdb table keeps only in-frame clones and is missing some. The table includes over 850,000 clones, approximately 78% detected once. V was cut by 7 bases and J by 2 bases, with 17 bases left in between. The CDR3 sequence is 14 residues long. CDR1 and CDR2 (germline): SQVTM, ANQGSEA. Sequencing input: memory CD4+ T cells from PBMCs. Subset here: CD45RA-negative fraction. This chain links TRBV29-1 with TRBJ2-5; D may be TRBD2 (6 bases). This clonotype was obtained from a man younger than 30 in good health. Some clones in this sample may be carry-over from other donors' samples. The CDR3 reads CSGSPRGRQETQYF. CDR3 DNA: TGCAGCGGATCCCCTCGGGGGAGGCAAGAGACCCAGTACTTC.